This T cell receptor beta chain was documented in a study of CD4 T cells in relation to SARS-CoV-2 and coronaviruses. Note on this clone: The antigen remains unidentified.

CD4+ T cells from unexposed donors were obtained before the COVID-19 pandemic (2011-2018). After about 11 days of culture, CD4+ T cells were isolated. Method: immunoSEQ multiplex PCR; TCRdb's copy keeps in-frame clones and lacks some. The table shows some 15,000 clones, with about 80% occurring only once. The length of the CDR3 is 16 residues. Per germline, CDR1 MDHEN and CDR2 SYDVKM. V was pared by 6 bases and J by 5 bases, with 9 bases of the junction left unmatched. Source material: CD4+ T cells from PBMCs, cultured in vitro. The V gene is TRBV28, the J gene TRBJ1-6; 8 bases align to TRBD1. The TCR was taken from a human donor in good health. The CDR3 protein is CASSLSPGQDNSPLHF. The CDR3 DNA follows: TGTGCCAGCAGCCTTTCACCGGGACAGGATAATTCACCCCTCCACTTT. Variable domain in full (rest from reference TRBV28 and TRBJ1-6): DVKVTQSSRYLVKRTGEKVFLECVQDMDHENMFWYRQDPGLGLRLIYFSYDVKMKEKGDIPEGYSVSREKKERFSLILESASTNQTSMYLCASSLSPGQDNSPLHFGNGTRLTVT.